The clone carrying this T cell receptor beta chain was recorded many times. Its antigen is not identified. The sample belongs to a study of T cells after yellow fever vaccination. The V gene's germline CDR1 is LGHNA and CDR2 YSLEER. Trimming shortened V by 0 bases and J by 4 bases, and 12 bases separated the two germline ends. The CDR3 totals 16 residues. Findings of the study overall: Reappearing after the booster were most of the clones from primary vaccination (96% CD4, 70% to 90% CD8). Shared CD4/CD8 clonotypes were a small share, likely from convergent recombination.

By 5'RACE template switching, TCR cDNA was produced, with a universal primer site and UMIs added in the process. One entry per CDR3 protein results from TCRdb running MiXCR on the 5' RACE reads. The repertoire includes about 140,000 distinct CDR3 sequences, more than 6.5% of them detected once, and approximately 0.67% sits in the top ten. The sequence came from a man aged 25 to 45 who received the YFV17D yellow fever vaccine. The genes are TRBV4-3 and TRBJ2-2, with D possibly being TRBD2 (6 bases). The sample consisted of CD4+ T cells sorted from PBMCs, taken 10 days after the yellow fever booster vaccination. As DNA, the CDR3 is TGCGCCAGCAGCCAAGATTTGAGCGGGCGCACCGGGGAGCTGTTTTTT. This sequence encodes CASSQDLSGRTGELFF.